This T cell receptor (beta chain) was captured by sequencing in a study of blood T cell repertoires in COVID-19. Whole-study context: Specimens from acute and convalescent COVID-19 originated in the United States, Italy and Spain. Nucleic acid was either cDNA or gDNA, and it came from T cells, B-cell-depleted T cells, or PBMCs.

During active infection, Seattle patients enrolled and were then monitored through disease. Original methodology: Quantification of nucleated cells was approximated via reference gene primer amplification. This table comes from immunoSEQ multiplex PCR, and its TCRdb copy is limited to in-frame clones, with some not included. V and J calls and clone size come straight from that table; D and trimming were deduced from the DNA. The table includes about 440,000 clones, around 88% detected once. The CDR3 has 13 residues. V was shortened by 7 bases and J by 2 bases, with 8 bases between the two germline ends.

This sequence was found in a woman aged 50 to 65 with COVID-19, enrolled during active disease. The rearrangement links TRBV12-3 or TRBV12-4 to TRBJ1-4; D not resolved. Sequencing was done on a sample of peripheral blood. The CDR3 protein is CASTPGTNEKLFF. CDR3 DNA sequence: TGTGCCAGCACCCCGGGGACTAATGAAAAACTGTTTTTT.